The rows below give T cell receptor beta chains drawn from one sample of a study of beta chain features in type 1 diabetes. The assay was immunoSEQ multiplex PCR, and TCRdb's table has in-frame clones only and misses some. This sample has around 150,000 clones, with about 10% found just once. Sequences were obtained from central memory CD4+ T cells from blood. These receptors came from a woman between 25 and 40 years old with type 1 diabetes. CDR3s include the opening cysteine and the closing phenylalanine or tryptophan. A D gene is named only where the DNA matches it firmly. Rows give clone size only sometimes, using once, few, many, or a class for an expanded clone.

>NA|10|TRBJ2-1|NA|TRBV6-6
TGTGCCAGCAGTCTTAATGAGCAGTTCTTC
CASSLNEQFF
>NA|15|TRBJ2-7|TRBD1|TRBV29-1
TGCAGCGTTGAAGATCGTGGTTCAGGGGGCTACGAGCAGTACTTC
CSVEDRGSGGYEQYF
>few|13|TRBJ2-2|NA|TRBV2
TGTGCCAGCTGCTGGCTGATCACCGGGGAGCTGTTTTTT
CASCWLITGELFF
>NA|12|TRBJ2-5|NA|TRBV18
TGTGCCAGCTCACCCACTGAAGAGACCCAGTACTTC
CASSPTEETQYF
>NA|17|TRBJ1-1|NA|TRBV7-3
TGTGCCAGCAGCTTAAGTGGCAGGCTAATACCGAACACTGAAGCTTTCTTT
CASSLSGRLIPNTEAFF
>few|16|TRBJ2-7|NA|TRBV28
TGTGCCAGCAGCCCCGGTGGGACTCCCATAGGGTTCGAGCAGTACTTC
CASSPGGTPIGFEQYF
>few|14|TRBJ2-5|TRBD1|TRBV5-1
TGCGCCAGCAGCCGTGGACAGGCCGAAGAGACCCAGTACTTC
CASSRGQAEETQYF
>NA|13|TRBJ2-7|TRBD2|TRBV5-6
TGTGCCAGCAGCCCCATCGGGGGGGACGAGCAGTACTTC
CASSPIGGDEQYF
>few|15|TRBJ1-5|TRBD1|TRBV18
TGTGCCAGCTCACGGGACCGACAGGGTGGTCAGCCCCAGCATTTT
CASSRDRQGGQPQHF
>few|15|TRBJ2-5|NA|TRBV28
TGTGCCAGCACCCTCCTGGGTTCGGCGGGAGAGACCCAGTACTTC
CASTLLGSAGETQYF
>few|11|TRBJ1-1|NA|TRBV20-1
TGCAGTGCACTATCCTACACTGAAGCTTTCTTT
CSALSYTEAFF
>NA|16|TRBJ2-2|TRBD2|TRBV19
TGTGCCAGTAGTATAGGGCCTAGCGGGAGCACCGGGGAGCTGTTTTTT
CASSIGPSGSTGELFF
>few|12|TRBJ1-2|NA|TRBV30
TGTGCCTGGAAACAGGGAGACTATGGCTACACCTTC
CAWKQGDYGYTF
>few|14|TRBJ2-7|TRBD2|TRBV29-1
TGCAGCGTTGGGTCTAGCGGGTCGCTCTACGAGCAGTACTTC
CSVGSSGSLYEQYF
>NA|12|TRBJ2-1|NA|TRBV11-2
TGTGCCAGCAGCCCTAGACAGAATGAGCAGTTCTTC
CASSPRQNEQFF
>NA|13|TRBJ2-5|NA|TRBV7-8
TGTGCCAGCAGCGGAAACAGACAAGAGACCCAGTACTTC
CASSGNRQETQYF
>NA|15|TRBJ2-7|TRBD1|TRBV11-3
TGTGCCAGCAGCTCCGTTCGGACAGGGCACTACGAGCAGTACTTC
CASSSVRTGHYEQYF
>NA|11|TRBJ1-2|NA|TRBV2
TGTGCCAGCGAAGAGTCCTATGGCTACACCTTC
CASEESYGYTF
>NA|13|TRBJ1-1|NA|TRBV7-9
TGTGCCAGCAGCGGAAATACAGGGTCGAAAGCTTTCTTT
CASSGNTGSKAFF
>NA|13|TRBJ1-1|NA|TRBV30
TGTGCCTGGAAGAGGGCTTGGGACACTGAAGCTTTCTTT
CAWKRAWDTEAFF
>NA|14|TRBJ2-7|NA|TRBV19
TGTGCCAGTAGTACCATCGACAGGAGCCACGAGCAGTACTTC
CASSTIDRSHEQYF
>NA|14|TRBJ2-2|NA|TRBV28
TGTGCCAGTTCCGGGGATGCGTACACCGGGGAGCTGTTTTTT
CASSGDAYTGELFF
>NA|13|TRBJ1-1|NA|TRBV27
TGTGCCAGCAGCTCGGACACCTACACTGAAGCTTTCTTT
CASSSDTYTEAFF
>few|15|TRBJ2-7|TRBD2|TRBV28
TGTGCCAGCAGTTTAGGTAGTAGCGGGGGATTGCGGCAGTACTTC
CASSLGSSGGLRQYF
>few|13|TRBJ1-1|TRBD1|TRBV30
TGTGCCTGGAGCAGGCAGGGGGGCACTGAAGCTTTCTTT
CAWSRQGGTEAFF